This T cell receptor beta chain came from a study of OX40 agonist ivuxolimab in advanced cancers. Study context: The eligibility criteria allowed prior anti-PD-1, anti-PD-L1 or anti-CTLA-4 therapy, and 30% to 40% had some. Partial responses were achieved by three patients, one with hepatocellular carcinoma and two with cutaneous melanoma. Study findings and constraints: At doses 0.1 to 3.0 mg/kg, CD4+ and CD8+ clones expanded.

The CDR3 has 16 amino acids. The germline CDR1 and CDR2 sequences are SEHNR and FQNEAQ (reference sequence). V gave up 5 bases and J gave up 2 bases; unmatched junction bases: 9. Note on this clone: Antigen unknown.

TCRdb's table, derived via immunoSEQ multiplex PCR, lists solely in-frame clones and lacks some. The data show 55,000 to 70,000 clones, roughly 84% seen once. The sample in question was CD4+ or CD8+ T cells sorted from blood, obtained in a trial of the OX40 agonist ivuxolimab. This TCR derives from an adult with an advanced solid tumor such as melanoma, head and neck, liver or kidney cancer. This chain joins TRBV7-9 and TRBJ1-2; 9 nucleotides agree with TRBD1. The CDR3 region is CASSRYTGTGNYGYTF. CDR3 coding DNA: TGTGCCAGCAGCCGCTATACCGGGACAGGGAACTATGGCTACACCTTC.